The 25 T cell receptor beta chains in this list originate from one sample, sequenced in a study of OX40 agonist ivuxolimab in advanced cancers. The method behind the library was the immunoSEQ multiplex PCR assay. Not all clones reach the TCRdb copy of this immuneACCESS table, which keeps in-frame sequences only. Checked studies attribute under half of the gap to unresolved V genes and leave the rest unexplained. The sample profile shows 45,000 to 60,000 clones; 90% of them were found once. The ten largest clones add up to 5.4% of the sample. The sample consisted of CD4+ or CD8+ T cells sorted from blood, taken in a trial of the OX40 agonist ivuxolimab. These receptor sequences come from an adult with an advanced solid tumor such as melanoma, head and neck, liver or kidney cancer.

V is TRBV5-1 and J is TRBJ2-1, with TRBD2 as a possible D gene (5 bases). V lost 1 base and J 10 bases, leaving 15 bases between the germline ends. Germline V gives CDR1 SGHRS, CDR2 YFSETQ. The CDR3 has 14 residues. The CDR3 DNA is TGCGCCAGCAGCTTGAGCGGCCCCCCGGGGGAGCAGTTCTTC. Its translation is CASSLSGPPGEQFF.

The genes are TRBV6-6 and TRBJ1-2; TRBD1 matches 8 bases. The ends lost 6 bases at V and 3 bases at J; junction bases unmatched: 6. The CDR3 runs 14 residues. Germline-derived CDR1 and CDR2 are MNHNY and SVGAGI (reference sequence). CDR3 DNA: TGTGCCAGCAGAAGGACAGGGAGCGACTATGGCTACACCTTC. Translating it yields CASRRTGSDYGYTF.

CDR3 nucleotides: TGTGCCAGCAATCTTGAGGCTAGCGGGGCCTACGAGCAGTACTTC. This encodes CASNLEASGAYEQYF. The rearrangement links TRBV2 to TRBJ2-7; 9 positions match TRBD2. The CDR3 has 15 residues. J lost 2 bases, V lost 7 bases, and 9 bases had no gene match. CDR1 and CDR2 (germline): SNHLY, FYNNEI.

The rearrangement uses TRBV5-6 and TRBJ2-1; D might be TRBD2 (5 bases). The CDR3 has 15 residues. From germline, CDR1 is SGHDT and CDR2 YYEEEE. V shed 3 bases and J shed 1 base, with 11 bases lying between them. CDR3 sequence reads: CASSSPGGSYNEQFF. The DNA of the CDR3 is TGTGCCAGCAGCTCCCCGGGCGGGTCCTACAATGAGCAGTTCTTC.

The chain couples TRBV5-1 to TRBJ2-1; 14 nucleotides match TRBD2. The CDR3 has 15 amino acids. V gave up 0 bases and J gave up 9 bases; unmatched junction bases: 2. Germline V gene data show CDR1 as SGHRS and CDR2 as YFSETQ. For the CDR3, the DNA is TGCGCCAGCAGCTTGGGACTAGCGGGAGGGCTTGAGCAGTTCTTC. This codes for CASSLGLAGGLEQFF.

The rearrangement uses TRBV29-1 and TRBJ2-1; possible D gene TRBD1, 5 bases. The V and J ends lost 6 bases and 6 bases respectively, with 15 bases between them. CDR1 and CDR2 from the germline V gene are SQVTM and ANQGSEA. The CDR3 is 13 residues long. The CDR3 here is CSVDIGRINEQFF. CDR3 nucleotides: TGCAGCGTGGACATCGGTAGGATCAATGAGCAGTTCTTC.

V and J are TRBV28 and TRBJ1-5, with 7 bases aligning to TRBD1. Germline V gives CDR1 MDHEN, CDR2 SYDVKM. The CDR3 is 14 amino acids. V dropped 5 bases and J dropped 7; count of bases not matched to a gene: 8. The CDR3 here is CASSRQGGWQPQHF. For the CDR3, the DNA is TGTGCCAGCAGTCGACAGGGTGGTTGGCAGCCCCAGCATTTT.

DNA for the CDR3: TGTGCCAGCAGCGCGGCGGGGGGCTACGAGCAGTACTTC. The encoded protein is CASSAAGGYEQYF. V usage is TRBV9 and J usage is TRBJ2-7; TRBD2 agrees at 8 bases. This CDR3 is 13 amino acids long. The V gene end was trimmed by 3 bases and the J gene end by 3 bases; junction bases not matched to a gene: 2. Germline V gene lookup returns CDR1 SGDLS and CDR2 YYNGEE. The full variable domain, completed using reference TRBV9 and TRBJ2-7, is DSGVTQTPKHLITATGQRVTLRCSPRSGDLSVYWYQQSLDQGLQFLIQYYNGEERAKGNILERFSAQQFPDLHSELNLSSLELGDSALYFCASSAAGGYEQYFGPGTRLTVT.

The chain has TRBV9 and TRBJ1-2; 11 nucleotides line up with TRBD1. The CDR3 has 15 amino acids. Germline CDR1 reads SGDLS; CDR2 reads YYNGEE. Unmatched junction bases numbered 6, after V lost 1 base and J lost 7 bases. CDR3 DNA: TGTGCCAGCAGCGTATCGCCCGGGACAGGGGGTGGCTACACCTTC. It codes for CASSVSPGTGGGYTF.

The chain uses TRBV19 and TRBJ2-5; TRBD1 might be the D (5 bases). The germline V and J ends were trimmed by 10 bases and 2 bases, with 17 bases remaining between them. Per germline, CDR1 LNHDA and CDR2 SQIVND (reference sequence). The CDR3 spans 14 residues. Here the CDR3 reads CATGKNLNQETQYF. The CDR3 nucleotides are TGTGCCACAGGGAAGAACCTGAATCAAGAGACCCAGTACTTC.

This clone has a handful of counts. The V call is TRBV27, the J call TRBJ1-5, with TRBD1 identical over 7 bases. V lost 6 bases and J lost 6; bases outside the gene matches: 11. The CDR3 consists of 15 residues. Germline values: CDR1 MNHEY, CDR2 SMNVEV (reference sequence). The DNA of the CDR3 is TGTGCCAGCAGGAGGGGAGGGGGCGGGGGTCAGCCCCAGCATTTT. As protein: CASRRGGGGGQPQHF.

The chain couples TRBV2 to TRBJ2-3; 9 bases match TRBD1. The CDR3 has 15 amino acids. Germline trimming cut 5 bases from V and 3 bases from J; bases unmatched to any gene: 6. Germline V gives CDR1 SNHLY, CDR2 FYNNEI. The chain's CDR3 is CASSFGQGRTDTQYF. In nucleotides, the CDR3 is TGTGCCAGCAGTTTTGGACAGGGGAGGACAGATACGCAGTATTTT.

The chain uses TRBV28 and TRBJ1-2; D remains ambiguous. Trimming took 5 bases from V and 0 from J, leaving 10 bases between them. The CDR3 is made up of 14 amino acids. The germline V gene encodes CDR1 MDHEN and CDR2 SYDVKM. The CDR3: CASSMVASNYGYTF. In nucleotides, the CDR3 is TGTGCCAGCAGTATGGTGGCCTCTAACTATGGCTACACCTTC.

The CDR3 nucleotides read TGTGCCAGTAGATCTCGCCAGGGGGCCTCGGATTATGGCTACACCTTC. It yields the protein CASRSRQGASDYGYTF. This chain uses TRBV19 with TRBJ1-2, with 8 positions matching TRBD1. The CDR3 runs 16 residues. J was trimmed by 5 bases and V by 6 bases; bases with no gene match: 14. The V gene's germline CDR1 is LNHDA and CDR2 SQIVND (reference sequence).

The chain is built from TRBV4-1 and TRBJ1-1, with 9 bases lining up with TRBD1. The length of the CDR3 is 13 residues. With V trimmed by 3 bases and J by 5 bases, 1 base remained unmatched. From germline, CDR1 is MGHRA and CDR2 YSYEKL. The CDR3 reads CASSQGQGTEAFF. The CDR3 nucleotides read TGCGCCAGCAGCCAGGGACAGGGAACTGAAGCTTTCTTT.

This chain uses TRBV12-5 with TRBJ1-1; maybe TRBD1 (5 bases). The V gene's germline CDR1 is LGHNT and CDR2 FRNRAP. V shed 0 bases and J shed 4 bases, with 12 bases lying between them. This CDR3 comprises 15 residues. CDR3 residues: CASGLVGPRGTEAFF. In nucleotides, the CDR3 is TGTGCTAGTGGTTTGGTAGGGCCTAGGGGCACTGAAGCTTTCTTT.

The chain recombines TRBV7-3 with TRBJ2-2, with TRBD1 as a possible D gene (5 bases). CDR1 SGHTA and CDR2 FQGTGA come from the germline V gene. The CDR3 is made up of 16 amino acids. V dropped 5 bases and J dropped 6 bases, with 19 bases sitting between them. CDR3 coding DNA: TGTGCCAGCAGCCCCCAAGGGGTATTAGCAGCCGGGGAGCTGTTTTTT. Amino acid sequence: CASSPQGVLAAGELFF.

This chain's CDR3 is CASSGGETQYF. In DNA, the CDR3 is TGTGCCAGTTCGGGGGGAGAGACCCAGTACTTC. The V gene is TRBV7-6, the J gene TRBJ2-5; 7 positions agree with TRBD2. Germline V lookup: CDR1 SGHVS, CDR2 FNYEAQ. The J segment lost 4 bases and the V segment lost 9 bases, leaving 2 bases of the junction unmatched. The CDR3 is 11 amino acids.

With respect to this clone: Since a far larger clone is one base different, this is likely a read error. The CDR3, as DNA: TGTGCCAGCAGCCCTAGCACAGATACGCAGTATTTT. Its translation is CASSPSTDTQYF. The rearrangement uses TRBV6-6 and TRBJ2-3; no clear D gene. Germline values: CDR1 MNHNY, CDR2 SVGAGI (reference sequence). V lost 6 bases to trimming and J lost 0 bases, with 4 bases between them. The CDR3 loop spans 12 amino acids.

This chain uses TRBV7-2 with TRBJ2-7; 9 positions match TRBD2. The trim removed 5 bases at V and 7 bases at J, leaving 12 bases unmatched. This CDR3 contains 15 residues. Germline CDR1 reads SGHTA; CDR2 reads FQGNSA. CDR3 sequence reads: CASSRGVAGVGEQYF. The CDR3 DNA reads as TGTGCCAGCAGCCGAGGAGTAGCGGGAGTGGGGGAGCAGTACTTC.

Here the CDR3 reads CASSPPGGRRETQYF. CDR3 coding DNA: TGTGCCAGCAGTCCTCCTGGCGGGAGACGGGAGACCCAGTACTTC. The chain combines TRBV28 with TRBJ2-5; 7 bases align to TRBD2. Germline V gene lookup returns CDR1 MDHEN and CDR2 SYDVKM. CDR3 length: 15 residues. Trimming at V came to 5 bases and at J to 5 bases, leaving 11 bases not matched to a gene.

The chain joins TRBV21-1 to TRBJ1-5. TRBV21-1 constitutes a pseudogene. The CDR3 has 18 residues. The CDR3 DNA reads TGTGCCAGCAGCAACCGTACAAGCTACACCCCGAGCAATCAGCCCCAGCATTTT. Protein sequence: CASSNRTSYTPSNQPQHF.

This chain connects TRBV5-1 to TRBJ2-1; 11 nucleotides line up with TRBD2. Germline values: CDR1 SGHRS, CDR2 YFSETQ. The CDR3 has 15 amino acids. J was trimmed by 4 bases and V by 5 bases; bases with no gene match: 5. The CDR3 nucleotides are TGCGCCAGCAGTTCCGGGACTAGCGGTTACAATGAGCAGTTCTTC. Its protein is CASSSGTSGYNEQFF.

This sequence joins TRBV7-2 and TRBJ1-2; D remains unclear. From germline, CDR1 is SGHTA and CDR2 FQGNSA. The CDR3 loop spans 14 amino acids. Trimming took 1 base from V and 2 from J, leaving 8 bases between them. The CDR3 sequence: CASSLGPPNYGYTF. DNA of the CDR3: TGTGCCAGCAGCTTAGGCCCCCCCAACTATGGCTACACCTTC. Using reference TRBV7-2 and TRBJ1-2 for the parts outside the CDR3, the full variable domain is GAGVSQSPSNKVTEKGKDVELRCDPISGHTALYWYRQSLGQGLEFLIYFQGNSAPDKSGLPSDRFSAERTGGSVSTLTIQRTQQEDSAVYLCASSLGPPNYGYTFGSGTRLTVV.

This clone was seen only once. This sequence joins TRBV29-1 and TRBJ2-1; D is unclear. The CDR3 is 14 amino acids. V was shortened by 6 bases and J by 0 bases, with 12 bases between the two germline ends. Per the germline V gene, CDR1 is SQVTM and CDR2 is ANQGSEA. CDR3 in DNA: TGCAGCGTCTACGGGCGCAGCTCCTACAATGAGCAGTTCTTC. Amino acids: CSVYGRSSYNEQFF.